These 6 T cell receptor beta chains share one sample of origin, sequenced in a study of T cells in Graves' hyperthyroidism and ophthalmopathy. The TCR beta CDR3 regions underwent amplification using RNA transcripts as the source. HTBI primers were employed in a first-round RT-PCR of the TCR CDR3. TCRdb called the multiplex PCR reads again in MiXCR, with one record for every CDR3 protein. The sample yields about 370,000 distinct CDR3 sequences, around 15% seen once. The sample consisted of blood. These receptors were taken from a woman aged 60-70 years with Graves' ophthalmopathy.

This clonotype was seen more than once but under ten times. The chain uses TRBV10-1 and TRBJ2-3, with D possibly being TRBD1 or TRBD2 (5 bases each). The V gene lost 9 bases and the J gene lost 5 bases, with 12 bases spanning the gap. The CDR3 sequence is 12 residues long. The germline gives CDR1 WNHNN, CDR2 SYGVQD (reference sequence). The CDR3 loop is CASSWGKDTQYF. The CDR3, as DNA: TGCGCCAGTAGCTGGGGGAAAGATACGCAGTATTTT.

In this sample, this clonotype turned up many times. The chain joins TRBV6-2 or TRBV6-3 to TRBJ2-3; tentative D call: TRBD1 (6 bases). Germline V gives CDR1 MNHEY, CDR2 SVGEGT. The CDR3 loop spans 14 amino acids. V lost 5 bases and J 1 base, leaving 10 bases between the germline ends. CDR3 protein: CASSQGYRTDTQYF. The CDR3 DNA reads TGTGCCAGCAGTCAGGGGTACCGCACAGATACGCAGTATTTT.

In regard to this clonotype: A much larger clone sits a single nucleotide away, making a read error possible. The chain has TRBV28 and TRBJ2-1; D not certain. Trimming cost V 1 base and J 5 bases, with 9 bases left between them. CDR3 size: 14 residues. Germline V CDR1 and CDR2: MDHEN, SYDVKM. The CDR3 is CASSLSPGNNEQFF. The CDR3 nucleotides are TGTGCCAGCAGTTTATCGCCAGGAAACAATGAGCAGTTCTTC.

This clonotype showed up many times. The chain links TRBV18 to TRBJ1-2, with 7 nucleotides matching TRBD1. The germline CDR1 and CDR2 sequences are KGHSH and LQKENI. The CDR3 length is 16 residues. J was trimmed by 5 bases and V by 4 bases; bases with no gene match: 13. CDR3 bases: TGTGCCAGCTCACTTGAAAGGGACAGTAGGGAATATGGCTACACCTTC. Translation: CASSLERDSREYGYTF. The whole variable domain, remainder taken from reference TRBV18 and TRBJ1-2, is NAGVMQNPRHLVRRRGQEARLRCSPMKGHSHVYWYRQLPEEGLKFMVYLQKENIIDESGMPKERFSAEFPKEGPSILRIQQVVRGDSAAYFCASSLERDSREYGYTFGSGTRLTVV.

This clonotype came up many times. The chain couples TRBV7-2 to TRBJ1-6; D gene uncertain. Trimming cost V 1 base and J 11 bases, with 15 bases left between them. This CDR3 comprises 15 residues. The germline gives CDR1 SGHTA, CDR2 FQGNSA. Here the CDR3 reads CASSLVVAQSAPLHF. In DNA form, the CDR3 reads TGTGCCAGCAGCTTAGTGGTGGCGCAGTCGGCACCCCTCCACTTT.

The chain joins TRBV6-1 to TRBJ1-3; D is unclear. The CDR3 has 17 residues. V lost 1 base, J lost 0 bases, and 13 bases lay in between. CDR1 and CDR2 from the germline V gene are MNHNS and SASEGT. The CDR3 loop reads CASSEVRMGASGNTIYF. The CDR3 DNA sequence: TGTGCCAGCAGTGAAGTGAGAATGGGAGCCTCTGGAAACACCATATATTTT.